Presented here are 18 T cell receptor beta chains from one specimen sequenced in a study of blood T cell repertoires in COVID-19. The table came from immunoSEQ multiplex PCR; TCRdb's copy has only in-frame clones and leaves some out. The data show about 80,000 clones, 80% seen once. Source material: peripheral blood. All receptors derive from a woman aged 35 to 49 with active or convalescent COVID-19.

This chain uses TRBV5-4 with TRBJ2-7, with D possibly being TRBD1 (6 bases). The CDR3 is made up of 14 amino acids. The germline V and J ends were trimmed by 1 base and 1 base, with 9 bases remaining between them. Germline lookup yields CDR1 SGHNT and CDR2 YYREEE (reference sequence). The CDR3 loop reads CASSLMGTSYEQYF. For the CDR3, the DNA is TGTGCCAGCAGCTTGATGGGGACATCCTACGAGCAGTACTTC.

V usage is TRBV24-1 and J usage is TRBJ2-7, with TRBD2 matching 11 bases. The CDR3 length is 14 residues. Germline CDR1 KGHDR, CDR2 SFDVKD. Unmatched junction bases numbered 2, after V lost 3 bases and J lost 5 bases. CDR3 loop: CATSDELAGDEQYF. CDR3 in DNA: TGTGCCACCAGTGATGAACTAGCGGGAGACGAGCAGTACTTC.

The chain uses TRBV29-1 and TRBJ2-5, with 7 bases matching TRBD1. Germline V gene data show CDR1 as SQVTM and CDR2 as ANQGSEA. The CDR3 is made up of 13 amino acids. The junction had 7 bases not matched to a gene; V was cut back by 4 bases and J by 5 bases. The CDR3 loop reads CSVGTGAGETQYF. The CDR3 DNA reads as TGCAGCGTTGGAACAGGGGCAGGGGAGACCCAGTACTTC.

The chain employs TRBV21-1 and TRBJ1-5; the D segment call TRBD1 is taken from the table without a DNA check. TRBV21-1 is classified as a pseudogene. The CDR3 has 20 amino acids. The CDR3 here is CASSKWESGTGVFPNQPQHF. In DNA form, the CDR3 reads TGTGCCAGCAGCAAATGGGAATCCGGGACAGGGGTTTTCCCAAATCAGCCCCAGCATTTT.

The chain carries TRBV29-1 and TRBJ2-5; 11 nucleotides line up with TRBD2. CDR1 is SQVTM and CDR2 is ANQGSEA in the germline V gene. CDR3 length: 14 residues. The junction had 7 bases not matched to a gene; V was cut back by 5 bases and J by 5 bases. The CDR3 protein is CSVPLAGGLETQYF. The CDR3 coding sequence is TGCAGCGTTCCCCTAGCGGGGGGATTGGAGACCCAGTACTTC.

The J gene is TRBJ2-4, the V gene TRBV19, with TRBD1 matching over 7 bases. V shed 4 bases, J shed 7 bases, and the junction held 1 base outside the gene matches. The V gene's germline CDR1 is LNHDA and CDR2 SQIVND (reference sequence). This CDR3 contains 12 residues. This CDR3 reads CASSKQGNIQYF. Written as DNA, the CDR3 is TGTGCCAGTAGTAAACAGGGGAACATTCAGTACTTC.

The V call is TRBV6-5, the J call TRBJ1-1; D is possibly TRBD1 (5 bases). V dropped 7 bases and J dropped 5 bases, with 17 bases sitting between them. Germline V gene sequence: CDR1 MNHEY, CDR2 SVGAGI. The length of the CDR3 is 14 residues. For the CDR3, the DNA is TGTGCCAGCACTATACCCGGGGGGACGACTGAAGCTTTCTTT. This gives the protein CASTIPGGTTEAFF.

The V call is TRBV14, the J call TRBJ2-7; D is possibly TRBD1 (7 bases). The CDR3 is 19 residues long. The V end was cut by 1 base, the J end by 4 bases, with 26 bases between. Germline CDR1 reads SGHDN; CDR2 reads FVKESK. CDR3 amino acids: CASSQARAGGLDAFYEQYF. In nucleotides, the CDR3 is TGTGCCAGCAGCCAAGCGAGGGCAGGGGGGCTCGACGCATTTTACGAGCAGTACTTC.

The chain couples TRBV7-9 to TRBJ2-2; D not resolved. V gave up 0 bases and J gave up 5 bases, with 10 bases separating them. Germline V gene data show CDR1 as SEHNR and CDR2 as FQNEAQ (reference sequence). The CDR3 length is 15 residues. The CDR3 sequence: CASSLAWAPTGELFF. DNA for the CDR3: TGTGCCAGCAGCTTAGCGTGGGCCCCGACCGGGGAGCTGTTTTTT.

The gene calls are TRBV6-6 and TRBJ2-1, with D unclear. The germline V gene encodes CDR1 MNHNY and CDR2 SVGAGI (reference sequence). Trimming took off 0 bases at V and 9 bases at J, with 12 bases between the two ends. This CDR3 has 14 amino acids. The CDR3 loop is CASSYSEASVEQFF. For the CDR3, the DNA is TGTGCCAGCAGTTACTCAGAGGCGAGTGTTGAGCAGTTCTTC.

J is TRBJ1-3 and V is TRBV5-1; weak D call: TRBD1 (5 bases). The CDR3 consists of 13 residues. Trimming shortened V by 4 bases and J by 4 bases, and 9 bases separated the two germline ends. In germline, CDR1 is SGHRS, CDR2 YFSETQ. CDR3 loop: CASSGGEGNTIYF. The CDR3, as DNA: TGCGCCAGCAGCGGGGGGGAAGGAAACACCATATATTTT.

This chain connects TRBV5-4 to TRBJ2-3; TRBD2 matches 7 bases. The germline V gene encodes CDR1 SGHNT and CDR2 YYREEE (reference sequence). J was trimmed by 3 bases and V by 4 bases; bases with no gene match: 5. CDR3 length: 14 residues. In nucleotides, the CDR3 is TGTGCCAGCAGCCACGGACTAGATACAGATACGCAGTATTTT. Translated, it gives CASSHGLDTDTQYF. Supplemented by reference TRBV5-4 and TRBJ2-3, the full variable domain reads ETGVTQSPTHLIKTRGQQVTLRCSSQSGHNTVSWYQQALGQGPQFIFQYYREEENGRGNFPPRFSGLQFPNYSSELNVNALELDDSALYLCASSHGLDTDTQYFGPGTRLTVL.

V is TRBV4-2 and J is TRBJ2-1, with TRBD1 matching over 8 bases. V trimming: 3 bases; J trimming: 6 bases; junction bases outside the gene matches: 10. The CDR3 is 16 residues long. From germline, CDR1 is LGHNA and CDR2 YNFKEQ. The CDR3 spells CASSHSDRVGPNEQFF. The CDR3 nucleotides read TGTGCCAGCAGCCATTCGGACAGGGTAGGTCCCAATGAGCAGTTCTTC.

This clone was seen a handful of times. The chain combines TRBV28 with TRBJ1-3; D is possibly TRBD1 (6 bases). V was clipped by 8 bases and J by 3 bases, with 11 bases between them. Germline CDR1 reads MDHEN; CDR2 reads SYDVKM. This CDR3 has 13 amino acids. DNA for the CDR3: TGTGCCAGCTCGGACAGTGGTGGAAACACCATATATTTT. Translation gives CASSDSGGNTIYF.

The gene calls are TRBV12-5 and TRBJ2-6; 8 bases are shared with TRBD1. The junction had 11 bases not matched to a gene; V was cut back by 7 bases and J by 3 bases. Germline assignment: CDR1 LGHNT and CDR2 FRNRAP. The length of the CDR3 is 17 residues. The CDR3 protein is CASAPDQGAYGANVLTF. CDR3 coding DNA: TGTGCTAGTGCCCCCGACCAGGGGGCATATGGGGCCAACGTCCTGACTTTC. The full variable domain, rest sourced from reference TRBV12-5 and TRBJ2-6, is DARVTQTPRHKVTEMGQEVTMRCQPILGHNTVFWYRQTMMQGLELLAYFRNRAPLDDSGMPKDRFSAEMPDATLATLKIQPSEPRDSAVYFCASAPDQGAYGANVLTFGAGSRLTVL.

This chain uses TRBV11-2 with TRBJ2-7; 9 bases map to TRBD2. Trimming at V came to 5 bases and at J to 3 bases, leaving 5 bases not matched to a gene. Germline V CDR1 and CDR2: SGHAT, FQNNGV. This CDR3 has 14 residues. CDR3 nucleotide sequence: TGTGCCAGCAGCCGCGGGGGGGGCCTCTACGAGCAGTACTTC. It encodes CASSRGGGLYEQYF.

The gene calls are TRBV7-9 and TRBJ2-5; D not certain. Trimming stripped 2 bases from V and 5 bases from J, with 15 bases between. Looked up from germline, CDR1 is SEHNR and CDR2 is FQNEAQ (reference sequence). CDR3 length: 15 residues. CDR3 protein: CASSLRLVTSETQYF. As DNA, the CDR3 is TGTGCCAGCAGCTTAAGACTCGTAACCTCGGAGACCCAGTACTTC.

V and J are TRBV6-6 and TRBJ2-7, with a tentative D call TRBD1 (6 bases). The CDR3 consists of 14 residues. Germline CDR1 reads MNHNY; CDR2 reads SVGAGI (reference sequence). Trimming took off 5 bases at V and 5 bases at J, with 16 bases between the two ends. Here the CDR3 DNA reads TGTGCCAGCAGTGAGTCAGGGGCGATCGACGAGCAGTACTTC. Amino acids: CASSESGAIDEQYF.